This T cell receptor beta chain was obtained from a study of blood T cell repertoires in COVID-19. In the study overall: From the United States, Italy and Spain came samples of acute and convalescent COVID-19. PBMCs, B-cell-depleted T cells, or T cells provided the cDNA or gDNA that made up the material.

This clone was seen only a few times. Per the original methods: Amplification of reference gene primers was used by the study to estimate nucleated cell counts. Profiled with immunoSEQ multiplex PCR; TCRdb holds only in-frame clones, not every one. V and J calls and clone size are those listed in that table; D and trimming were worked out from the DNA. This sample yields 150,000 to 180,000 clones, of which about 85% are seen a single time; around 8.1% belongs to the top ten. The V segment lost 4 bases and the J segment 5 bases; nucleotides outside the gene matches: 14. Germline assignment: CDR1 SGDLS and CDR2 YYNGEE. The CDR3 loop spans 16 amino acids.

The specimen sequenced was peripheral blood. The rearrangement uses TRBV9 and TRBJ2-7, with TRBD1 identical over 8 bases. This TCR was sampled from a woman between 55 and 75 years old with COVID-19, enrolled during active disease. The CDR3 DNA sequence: TGTGCCAGCAGCCCACATCCCGGACAGGGCCGGGACGAGCAGTACGTC. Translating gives CASSPHPGQGRDEQYV.